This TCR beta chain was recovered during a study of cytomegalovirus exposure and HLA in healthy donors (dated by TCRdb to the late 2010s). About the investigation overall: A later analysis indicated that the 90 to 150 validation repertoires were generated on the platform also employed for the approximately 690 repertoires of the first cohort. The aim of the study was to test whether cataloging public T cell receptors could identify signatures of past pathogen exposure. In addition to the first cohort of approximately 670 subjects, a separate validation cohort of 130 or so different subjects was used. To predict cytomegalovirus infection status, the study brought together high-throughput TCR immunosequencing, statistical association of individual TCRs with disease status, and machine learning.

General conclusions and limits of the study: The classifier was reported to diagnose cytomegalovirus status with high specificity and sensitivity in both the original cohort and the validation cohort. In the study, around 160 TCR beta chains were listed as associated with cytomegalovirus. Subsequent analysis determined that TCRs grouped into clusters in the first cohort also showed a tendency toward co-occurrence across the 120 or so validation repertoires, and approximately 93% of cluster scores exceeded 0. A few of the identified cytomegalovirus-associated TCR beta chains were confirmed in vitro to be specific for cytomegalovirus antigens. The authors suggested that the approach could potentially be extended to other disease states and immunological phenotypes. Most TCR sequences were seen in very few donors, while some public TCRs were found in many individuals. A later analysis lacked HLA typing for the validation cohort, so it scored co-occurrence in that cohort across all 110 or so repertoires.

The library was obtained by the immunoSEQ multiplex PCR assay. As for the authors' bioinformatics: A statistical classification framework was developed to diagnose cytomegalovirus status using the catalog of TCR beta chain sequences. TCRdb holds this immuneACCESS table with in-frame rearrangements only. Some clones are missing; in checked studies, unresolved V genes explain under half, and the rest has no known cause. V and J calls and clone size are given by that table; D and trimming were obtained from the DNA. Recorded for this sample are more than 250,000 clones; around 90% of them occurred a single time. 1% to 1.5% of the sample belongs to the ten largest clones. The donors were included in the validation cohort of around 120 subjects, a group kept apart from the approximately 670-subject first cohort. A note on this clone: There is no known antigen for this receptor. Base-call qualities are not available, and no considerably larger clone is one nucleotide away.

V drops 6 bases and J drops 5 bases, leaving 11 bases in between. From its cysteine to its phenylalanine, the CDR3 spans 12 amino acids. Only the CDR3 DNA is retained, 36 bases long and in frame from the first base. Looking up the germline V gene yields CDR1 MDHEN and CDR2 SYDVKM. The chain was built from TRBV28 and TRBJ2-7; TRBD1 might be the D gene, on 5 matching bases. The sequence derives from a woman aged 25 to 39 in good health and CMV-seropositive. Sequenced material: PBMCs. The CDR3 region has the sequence CASSDSWDEQYF. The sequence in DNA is TGTGCCAGCAGCGACAGTTGGGACGAGCAGTACTTC.